This paragraph covers one T cell receptor (beta chain) sequence. Its antigen is unidentified. The V and J ends lost 4 bases and 0 bases, in that order; junction bases with no gene match: 15. The CDR3 runs 18 residues. Per germline, CDR1 SGHTA and CDR2 FQGTGA. The source of the sample is a study of cytomegalovirus exposure and HLA in healthy donors. Measured with immunoSEQ multiplex PCR; TCRdb has only the in-frame clones, and not every one. The sample contains some 60,000 clones, approximately 96% of which appear only once. Study-level results: Subsequent analysis found a tendency for first-cohort TCR clusters to co-occur within the 120 validation repertoires. As was reported, the classifier diagnosed cytomegalovirus status with high specificity and sensitivity.

The rearrangement links TRBV7-3 to TRBJ2-7, with TRBD2 matching 7 bases. This receptor was taken from a young man in good health and CMV-seronegative. What was sequenced was PBMCs. The CDR3 DNA sequence: TGTGCCAGCAGCTCATTATACTCTACAGCGGGGTCCTCCTACGAGCAGTACTTC. This sequence encodes CASSSLYSTAGSSYEQYF.